This record looks at one TCR beta chain sequence and its context. Its antigen remains unknown. This sample was included in a study of cytomegalovirus exposure and HLA in healthy donors. Germline-derived CDR1 and CDR2 are SEHNR and FQNEAQ (reference sequence). The CDR3 runs 13 residues. The V gene lost 5 bases and the J gene lost 8 bases, with 13 bases spanning the gap. Overall study findings and caveats: For most subjects, TCR beta sequences were reported to predict HLA-A and HLA-B alleles with accuracy.

Use of 60 Vbeta and 13 Jbeta primers characterized the PCR. Generated by immunoSEQ multiplex PCR, the TCRdb table keeps only in-frame clones and is missing some. The table has approximately 140,000 clones, 70% to 85% seen once. Sequenced input: PBMCs. This TCR was recovered from a boy aged 2-15 years in good health and CMV-seronegative. The V call is TRBV7-9, the J call TRBJ2-1, with a possible D match to TRBD2 (6 bases). Here the CDR3 DNA reads TGTGCCAGCAGCCCCCGGGAGCTCGATGAGCAGTTCTTC. It codes for CASSPRELDEQFF.